The rows below give T cell receptor beta chains drawn from one sample of a study of human versus mouse CDR3 diversity and MHC coevolution. Assay used: immunoSEQ multiplex PCR; TCRdb lists only in-frame clones, some missing. The repertoire holds 86,000 or so clones, around 95% seen once, with more than 1.1% in the top ten. Specimen: naive CD4+ T cells from blood. These receptors were taken from a person aged 30-69 years in good health. Both conserved end residues are part of each CDR3. The D gene is left open where the match is weak. The size of a clone is reported for some rows only, either as once, few or many, or as a class for expanded clones.

DNA	CDR3	length	size	V	D	J
TGTGCCAGTAGCCAACAGGGGGGGAACACTGAAGCTTTCTTT	CASSQQGGNTEAFF	14	-	TRBV19	TRBD1	TRBJ1-1
TGCGCCAGCAGCCAAGATTCGGCTAGCGGGAGCAATGAGCAGTTCTTC	CASSQDSASGSNEQFF	16	-	TRBV4-3	TRBD2	TRBJ2-1
TGCGCCAGCAGCTTGGGGTCGCAGGGCGGAACTGAAGCTTTCTTT	CASSLGSQGGTEAFF	15	-	TRBV5-1	-	TRBJ1-1
TGTGCCAGTAGTATCCCGGGACTAGCGGGAGGGAGCTCCTACGAGCAGTACTTC	CASSIPGLAGGSSYEQYF	18	-	TRBV19	TRBD2	TRBJ2-7
TGTGCCAGCAGCCCCTTACAGGGTCTCCAGCATTTT	CASSPLQGLQHF	12	-	TRBV7-9	-	TRBJ1-5
TGTGCCAGCAGCTTGGGGACATCGAACACCGGGGAGCTGTTTTTT	CASSLGTSNTGELFF	15	few	TRBV5-4	-	TRBJ2-2
TGTGCCAGCAGCTTAGATGCGTTTGTGAATCAGCCCCAGCATTTT	CASSLDAFVNQPQHF	15	-	TRBV7-2	-	TRBJ1-5
TGTGCCAGCAGTCGACAGGGTACCTCCCCCGGGGAGCTGTTTTTT	CASSRQGTSPGELFF	15	-	TRBV6-4	TRBD1	TRBJ2-2
TGTGCCAGCAGTTCACAGCTCCAAGAGACCCAGTACTTC	CASSSQLQETQYF	13	-	TRBV28	-	TRBJ2-5
TGTGCCAGCTCTGGGGGGGTCCGGGCACAAGAGACCCAGTACTTC	CASSGGVRAQETQYF	15	once	TRBV5-4	TRBD2	TRBJ2-5
TGCGCCAGCAGCTTGCAGCGGGGGGGTACCAATGAGCAGTTCTTC	CASSLQRGGTNEQFF	15	-	TRBV5-1	TRBD2	TRBJ2-1
TGTGCCAGCTCACTACAGGACAGGGTACGTACTGAAGCTTTCTTT	CASSLQDRVRTEAFF	15	-	TRBV18	TRBD1	TRBJ1-1
TGTGCCAGTAGTCTGGCGGGGGGGGGAAATGAGCAGTTCTTC	CASSLAGGGNEQFF	14	-	TRBV19	TRBD2	TRBJ2-1
TGTGCCAGCAGCCCGGCTGGCGGGAGGGTGTCCACCGGGGAGCTGTTTTTT	CASSPAGGRVSTGELFF	17	-	TRBV7-3	TRBD2	TRBJ2-2
TGTGCCAGCTCACTACAGGACAGGGAAGAGACCCAGTACTTC	CASSLQDREETQYF	14	-	TRBV18	TRBD1	TRBJ2-5
TGTGCCAGTAGGATGGGGCCCGTCTACAATGAGCAGTTCTTC	CASRMGPVYNEQFF	14	-	TRBV19	-	TRBJ2-1
TGTGCCAGCAGCGTAGCTGGGCAGAACTCCTACAATGAGCAGTTCTTC	CASSVAGQNSYNEQFF	16	-	TRBV9	-	TRBJ2-1
TGTGCCAGCTCATCCTCGGCCGGGAGGGGCTCCTACAATGAGCAGTTCTTC	CASSSSAGRGSYNEQFF	17	-	TRBV18	TRBD2	TRBJ2-1
TGCGCCAGCAGTCCCAGGGGCATCAACGAGCAGTACTTC	CASSPRGINEQYF	13	-	TRBV23-1	-	TRBJ2-7
TGTGCCAGCAGGACGACAGGAGCGTCTCCCTACGAGCAGTACTTC	CASRTTGASPYEQYF	15	once	TRBV6-1	-	TRBJ2-7
TGCGCCAGCAGCTTGGAGGCCTCCGGGAGGGAGACCCAGTACTTC	CASSLEASGRETQYF	15	-	TRBV5-1	TRBD2	TRBJ2-5
TGTGCCAGCAGTTTCCCCCGACAGGGAGGCACAGATACGCAGTATTTT	CASSFPRQGGTDTQYF	16	-	TRBV6-5	TRBD1	TRBJ2-3
TGTGCCAGCAGCTCCGGGACAGGGAGTTCCTACGAGCAGTACTTC	CASSSGTGSSYEQYF	15	-	TRBV7-8	TRBD1	TRBJ2-7
TGTGCCAGCACCGGAGACAGGGCGGGCTACGAGCAGTACTTC	CASTGDRAGYEQYF	14	few	TRBV6-6	TRBD1	TRBJ2-7
TGTGCCAGCAAAGCCCCTAGCTCCTACAATGAGCAGTTCTTC	CASKAPSSYNEQFF	14	-	TRBV6-5	-	TRBJ2-1
TGTGCCAGTACTAACAGGGGGCTGGTCAATCAGCCCCAGCATTTT	CASTNRGLVNQPQHF	15	-	TRBV19	TRBD1	TRBJ1-5
TGTGCCATCAGGGCTAGCGGGTTGCAAGAGACCCAGTACTTC	CAIRASGLQETQYF	14	few	TRBV10-3	TRBD2	TRBJ2-5